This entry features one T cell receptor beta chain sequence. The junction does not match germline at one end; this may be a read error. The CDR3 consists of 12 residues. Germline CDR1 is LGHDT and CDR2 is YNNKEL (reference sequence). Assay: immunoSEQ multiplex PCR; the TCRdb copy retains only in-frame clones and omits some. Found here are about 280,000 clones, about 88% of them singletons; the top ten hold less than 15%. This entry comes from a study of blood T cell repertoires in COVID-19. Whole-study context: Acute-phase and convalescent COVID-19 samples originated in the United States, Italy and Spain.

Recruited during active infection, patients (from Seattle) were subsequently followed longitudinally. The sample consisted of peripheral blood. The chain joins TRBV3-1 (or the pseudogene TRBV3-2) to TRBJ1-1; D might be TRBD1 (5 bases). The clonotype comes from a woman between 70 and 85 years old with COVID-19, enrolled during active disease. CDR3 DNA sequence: TGTGCCAGCAGTCCAGGGTACGGAGAAGTTTTCTTT. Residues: CASSPGYGEVFF.